These 21 T cell receptor beta chains were sequenced from one sample in a study of T-cell reconstitution after alpha-beta-depleted transplantation in children. It was with unique molecular identifiers that the TCRbeta library was prepared. In TCRdb, the PCR reads were re-called with MiXCR into one record per CDR3 protein. The repertoire consists of about 900,000 distinct CDR3 sequences, with less than 30% occurring once and the leading ten covering roughly 31%. This material consisted of PBMCs, mostly from graft donor cells, taken 360 days after TCRalphabeta/CD19-depleted stem cell transplant. The receptor set was obtained from a boy under two years old who had a stem cell transplant for SCID, so the T cells may come from the graft donor.

The J gene is TRBJ2-1, the V gene TRBV5-1; D ambiguous. V was clipped by 3 bases and J by 1 base, with 14 bases between them. The CDR3 consists of 16 residues. Germline V CDR1 and CDR2: SGHRS, YFSETQ. The CDR3 coding sequence is TGCGCCAGCAGCTCTATCGGCGGCCTGTCCTACAATGAGCAGTTCTTC. It yields the protein CASSSIGGLSYNEQFF.

This clonotype was seen only a few times. The chain has TRBV3-1 and TRBJ2-3; TRBD1 is a possible D gene (6 bases). CDR3 length equals 19 residues. V was clipped by 2 bases and J by 0 bases, with 21 bases between them. Germline-derived CDR1 and CDR2 are LGHDT and YNNKEL (reference sequence). The DNA for the CDR3 is TGTGCCAGCAGCCAAAGCTTTTGGGGGACAAGCTCTAGCACAGATACGCAGTATTTT. Translated, it gives CASSQSFWGTSSSTDTQYF.

The V gene is TRBV20-1, the J gene TRBJ1-1, with unresolved D. CDR1 is DFQATT and CDR2 is SNEGSKA in the germline V gene (reference sequence). The CDR3 length is 15 residues. Trimming shortened V by 4 bases and J by 0 bases, and 15 bases separated the two germline ends. CDR3 nucleotide sequence: TGCAGTGCTACCGTCTGGAGGGCCATGAACACTGAAGCTTTCTTT. Its protein is CSATVWRAMNTEAFF.

The rearrangement uses TRBV20-1 and TRBJ2-7, with TRBD1 identical over 7 bases. The length of the CDR3 is 13 residues. V shed 2 bases and J 6 bases; nucleotides not matched to a gene: 7. Germline CDR1 DFQATT, CDR2 SNEGSKA (reference sequence). The CDR3: CSARRDSLSEQYF. For the CDR3, the DNA is TGCAGTGCTAGACGGGACAGCTTGTCCGAGCAGTACTTC.

This clonotype was recorded a few times. The chain combines TRBV9 with TRBJ2-3; 7 nucleotides match TRBD2. Germline CDR1 reads SGDLS; CDR2 reads YYNGEE. After removal of 0 bases from V and 0 bases from J, the junction contained 4 bases not matched to a gene. This CDR3 region has 16 residues. The CDR3 is CASSVGGGPSTDTQYF. The CDR3 region has the DNA TGTGCCAGCAGCGTAGGCGGGGGACCGAGCACAGATACGCAGTATTTT.

This clonotype was observed a handful of times. V is TRBV12-3 or TRBV12-4 and J is TRBJ2-5, with D possibly called TRBD1 or TRBD2 (6 bases each). The CDR3 covers 16 residues. Deletions cut 4 bases from V and 5 bases from J, with 20 bases between. The CDR3 bases are TGTGCCAGCAGTTCTACCAGGGGAGGCCTGGGGGAGACCCAGTACTTC. Protein sequence: CASSSTRGGLGETQYF.

The chain links TRBV18 to TRBJ2-6; no definite D call. This CDR3 is 16 amino acids long. Germline loops: CDR1 KGHSH, CDR2 LQKENI. V was clipped by 3 bases and J by 0 bases, with 9 bases between them. In DNA form, the CDR3 reads TGTGCCAGCTCACCCCTAACTTCCTCTGGGGCCAACGTCCTGACTTTC. This translates into CASSPLTSSGANVLTF.

This clonotype was picked up a small number of times. The DNA for the CDR3 is TGTGCCAGCGATCCAATGGGGACAGGGAAGAAGGAGAATACGCAGTATTTT. Translating it yields CASDPMGTGKKENTQYF. The V and J genes are TRBV6-1 and TRBJ2-3, with 9 nucleotides matching TRBD1. CDR1 is MNHNS, CDR2 SASEGT, per germline. V was clipped by 8 bases and J by 7 bases; unmatched bases: 19. The CDR3 totals 17 residues.

The rearrangement uses TRBV9 and TRBJ2-1, with 7 bases identical to TRBD2. The germline V gene has CDR1 SGDLS and CDR2 YYNGEE. The CDR3 is made up of 15 amino acids. Trimming removed 2 bases from V and 3 bases from J; junction bases left unmatched: 5. CDR3 in amino acids: CASSVGAGYYNEQFF. The DNA for the CDR3 is TGTGCCAGCAGCGTGGGAGCGGGGTACTACAATGAGCAGTTCTTC.

This clonotype was seen a few times. The V gene is TRBV5-1, the J gene TRBJ2-1; D is possibly TRBD2 (5 bases). This CDR3 comprises 13 residues. Germline CDR1 SGHRS, CDR2 YFSETQ. Trimming pared 7 bases from V and 6 bases from J, leaving 14 bases between. CDR3 residues: CASENLEVNEQFF. The CDR3 region has the DNA TGCGCCAGCGAAAATCTGGAGGTCAATGAGCAGTTCTTC.

V usage is TRBV12-3 or TRBV12-4 and J usage is TRBJ2-5; D not resolved. The CDR3 is made up of 15 amino acids. V was cut by 3 bases and J by 3 bases, with 14 bases left in between. The CDR3 DNA sequence: TGTGCCAGCAGTTTTAAGAGGCACCTGGAAGAGACCCAGTACTTC. As protein: CASSFKRHLEETQYF.

The V and J genes are TRBV4-1 and TRBJ1-6; TRBD1 matches at 10 bases. The CDR3 is made up of 17 amino acids. Germline V gene lookup returns CDR1 MGHRA and CDR2 YSYEKL. V shed 1 base and J 8 bases; nucleotides not matched to a gene: 8. CDR3 sequence reads: CASSQGLGQGWDSPLHF. CDR3 nucleotides: TGCGCCAGCAGCCAAGGGCTGGGACAGGGGTGGGATTCACCCCTCCACTTT.

The gene calls are TRBV15 and TRBJ2-1, with no clear D. The CDR3 contains 17 residues. Germline values: CDR1 LNHNV, CDR2 YYDKDF (reference sequence). V lost 0 bases and J 0 bases, leaving 12 bases between the germline ends. In DNA, the CDR3 is TGTGCCACCAGCAGAGATCGTGGGGATAGCTCCTACAATGAGCAGTTCTTC. Translated: CATSRDRGDSSYNEQFF.

This clonotype has only a few counts. This chain links TRBV2 with TRBJ2-2; D is tentatively TRBD1 or TRBD2 (5 bases each). Germline CDR1 and CDR2: SNHLY and FYNNEI. CDR3 length equals 17 residues. V dropped 1 base and J dropped 5 bases, with 17 bases sitting between them. The chain's CDR3 is CASSEDPRGPLTGELFF. The CDR3, as DNA: TGTGCCAGCAGTGAAGACCCTCGGGGCCCTTTGACCGGGGAGCTGTTTTTT.

The CDR3 reads CASSQLGLPYNEQFF. Written as DNA, the CDR3 is TGCGCCAGCAGCCAACTAGGGCTCCCCTACAATGAGCAGTTCTTC. The V and J genes are TRBV4-1 and TRBJ2-1, with D unclear. The CDR3 runs 15 residues. V was cut by 2 bases and J by 2 bases, with 10 bases left in between. The germline CDR1 and CDR2 sequences are MGHRA and YSYEKL.

The chain employs TRBV6-5 and TRBJ1-1; 7 nucleotides align to TRBD1. The length of the CDR3 is 15 residues. Germline lookup yields CDR1 MNHEY and CDR2 SVGAGI. V lost 4 bases and J lost 0; bases outside the gene matches: 5. This CDR3 is CASSLTQGLNTEAFF. CDR3 nucleotides: TGTGCCAGCAGTTTAACACAGGGGTTGAACACTGAAGCTTTCTTT.

This clonotype occurred a few times. The chain employs TRBV20-1 and TRBJ1-6, with a possible D match to TRBD1 (6 bases). Between the trimmed V and J ends, which lost 3 bases and 5 bases, there was a span of 20 bases. There are 17 residues in the CDR3. Germline V gene data show CDR1 as DFQATT and CDR2 as SNEGSKA (reference sequence). CDR3 nucleotides: TGCAGTGCTAGTCTTCTGGGGGCAGGGGTACATAATTCACCCCTCCACTTT. As protein: CSASLLGAGVHNSPLHF.

This clonotype was detected a few times. V usage is TRBV15 and J usage is TRBJ2-1; 13 bases map to TRBD2. Germline V lookup: CDR1 LNHNV, CDR2 YYDKDF (reference sequence). The CDR3 is 17 residues long. V was clipped by 0 bases and J by 4 bases; unmatched bases: 3. CDR3 loop: CATSRDAGLAGYNEQFF. DNA for the CDR3: TGTGCCACCAGCAGAGATGCGGGACTAGCGGGGTACAATGAGCAGTTCTTC.

This chain links TRBV3-1 with TRBJ1-1, with D perhaps matching TRBD1 (5 bases). CDR1 LGHDT and CDR2 YNNKEL come from the germline V gene (reference sequence). The V end was cut by 5 bases, the J end by 4 bases, with 14 bases between. The CDR3 extends over 14 amino acids. CDR3 sequence: CASSVSWGVTEAFF. CDR3 nucleotides: TGTGCCAGCAGCGTATCCTGGGGGGTCACTGAAGCTTTCTTT.

The genes are TRBV3-1 and TRBJ2-7; TRBD2 might be the D (5 bases). The germline V gene has CDR1 LGHDT and CDR2 YNNKEL (reference sequence). V lost 0 bases to trimming and J lost 2 bases, with 14 bases between them. The CDR3 runs 16 residues. In DNA form, the CDR3 reads TGTGCCAGCAGCCAAGAAACTACGGGGAGTCCCTACGAGCAGTACTTC. It codes for CASSQETTGSPYEQYF.

Note on this clonotype: This sequence may be a read error, since a much larger clone differs from it by one base. The genes are TRBV12-3 or TRBV12-4 and TRBJ2-3; the D is unclear. The CDR3 consists of 14 residues. CDR3 region: CASRAWGSTDRQYF. As DNA, the CDR3 is TGTGCCAGCAGAGCATGGGGTAGCACAGATAGGCAGTATTTT.